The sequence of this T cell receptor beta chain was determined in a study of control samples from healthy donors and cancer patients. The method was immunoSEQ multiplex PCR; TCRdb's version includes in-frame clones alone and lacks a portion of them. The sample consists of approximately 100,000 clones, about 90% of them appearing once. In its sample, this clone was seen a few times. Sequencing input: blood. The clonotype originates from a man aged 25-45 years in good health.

Here the CDR3 reads CASSLSAGNTEAFF. Written as DNA, the CDR3 is TGTGCCAGCAGCTTATCTGCAGGGAACACTGAAGCTTTCTTT. The rearrangement uses TRBV7-3 and TRBJ1-1, with D hard to call. The CDR3 covers 14 residues. CDR1 and CDR2 (germline): SGHTA, FQGTGA. V gave up 2 bases and J gave up 1 base, with 8 bases separating them.